These 25 T cell receptor beta chains were all obtained from the same sample, sequenced in a study of cytomegalovirus exposure and HLA in healthy donors (dated by TCRdb to about 2017). The protocol used for the library was the immunoSEQ multiplex PCR assay. The multiplex PCR relied on a mix of 60 forward primers for TCR Vbeta segments and 13 reverse primers for TCR Jbeta segments. TCRdb retrieved this table from immuneACCESS and kept in-frame rearrangements only. Not all clones are present; in checked studies, unresolved V genes account for under half, and no reason is known for the remainder. The sample table holds some 61,000 clones, of which roughly four fifths were seen once. About 6.5% of the sample goes to the ten largest clones. Sequencing used PBMCs. The receptors derive from a human donor in good health.

The chain links TRBV9 to TRBJ2-5; 7 positions agree with TRBD1. In germline, CDR1 is SGDLS, CDR2 YYNGEE. Trimming removed 6 bases from V and 4 bases from J; junction bases left unmatched: 21. The CDR3 sequence is 18 residues long. The CDR3 sequence is CASTTGTLGGRGRETQYF. The CDR3 DNA follows: TGTGCCAGCACCACGGGAACACTAGGGGGCCGAGGGCGAGAGACCCAGTACTTC.

About this clone: Other nucleotide sequences from this sample produce the same CDR3. The chain has TRBV19 and TRBJ1-1, with D perhaps TRBD1 (5 bases). Trimming took off 2 bases at V and 1 base at J, with 5 bases between the two ends. The germline CDR1 and CDR2 sequences are LNHDA and SQIVND (reference sequence). The CDR3 is 13 residues long. This CDR3 reads CASSIQGNTEAFF. Written as DNA, the CDR3 is TGTGCCAGTAGTATACAGGGGAACACTGAAGCTTTCTTT.

The J gene is TRBJ2-3, the V gene TRBV18, with a possible D match to TRBD2 (6 bases). This CDR3 is 16 amino acids long. The germline V gene encodes CDR1 KGHSH and CDR2 LQKENI. The ends were cut back, 0 bases at V and 2 bases at J, with 12 bases in the middle. The CDR3 sequence: CASSPPRESHTDTQYF. The CDR3 coding sequence is TGTGCCAGCTCACCACCGCGGGAATCCCACACAGATACGCAGTATTTT.

The rearrangement links TRBV23-1 to TRBJ1-2; 10 positions agree with TRBD1. TRBV23-1 is designated an ORF whose function remains uncertain. The CDR3 has 19 residues. V lost 2 bases, J lost 5 bases, and 17 bases stayed unmatched. The CDR3 coding sequence is TGCGCCAGCAGTCAACCGGGACAGGGGAAAAAGGGACAGGGGTATGGCTACACCTTC. Its protein is CASSQPGQGKKGQGYGYTF.

CDR3 sequence (DNA): TGTGCCAGCAGCCAGAAGCCCGGGACAGGGGATCAGCCCCAGCATTTT. Translation gives CASSQKPGTGDQPQHF. The V gene is TRBV21-1, the J gene TRBJ1-5; the D segment call TRBD1 is taken from the table without a DNA check. TRBV21-1 is an annotated pseudogene. This CDR3 is built from 16 residues.

V gene TRBV4-2 combines with J gene TRBJ2-1, with 9 positions matching TRBD2. The CDR3 loop spans 18 amino acids. With 0 bases clipped from V and 5 bases from J, the junction kept 11 bases outside the gene matches. CDR1 is LGHNA, CDR2 YNFKEQ, per germline. The DNA for the CDR3 is TGTGCCAGCAGCCAAGATATGGGGGCGGGGGGGCCCCACAATGAGCAGTTCTTC. This codes for CASSQDMGAGGPHNEQFF.

The chain couples TRBV27 to TRBJ2-2, with 10 positions matching TRBD1. CDR3 length: 17 residues. J gave up 4 bases and V 6 bases, and 11 bases lay outside the gene matches. Per germline, CDR1 MNHEY and CDR2 SMNVEV (reference sequence). Here the CDR3 DNA reads TGTGCCAGCAGCCAAACGGCCGGACAGGGGGTCACCGGGGAGCTGTTTTTT. Protein product: CASSQTAGQGVTGELFF.

The chain links TRBV5-1 to TRBJ2-1; tentative D call: TRBD1 (6 bases). CDR3 length: 16 amino acids. Germline CDR1 and CDR2: SGHRS and YFSETQ. Deletions cut 4 bases from V and 0 bases from J, with 14 bases between. The CDR3 sequence is CASSPRQASSYNEQFF. The DNA of the CDR3 is TGCGCCAGCAGCCCGAGACAGGCGAGCTCCTACAATGAGCAGTTCTTC.

This chain uses TRBV6-6 with TRBJ2-5; D possibly corresponds to TRBD2 (7 bases). From germline, CDR1 is MNHNY and CDR2 SVGAGI (reference sequence). Trimming shortened V by 5 bases and J by 7 bases, and 20 bases separated the two germline ends. The CDR3 consists of 15 residues. DNA of the CDR3: TGTGCCAGCAGTCTAAGGGGGGGGGCCCAGGGGACCCAGTACTTC. Translation: CASSLRGGAQGTQYF.

The J gene is TRBJ2-1, the V gene TRBV19; TRBD1 might be the D (6 bases). Germline V CDR1 and CDR2: LNHDA, SQIVND (reference sequence). The length of the CDR3 is 17 residues. V was cut by 4 bases and J by 4 bases, with 20 bases left in between. The DNA for the CDR3 is TGTGCCAGTAGTACCCCATCGACAGGTTGGGCATACAATGAGCAGTTCTTC. Translating gives CASSTPSTGWAYNEQFF.

This rearrangement joins TRBV5-8 to TRBJ1-1; D remains unclear. Germline V CDR1 and CDR2: SGHTS, YDEGEE. With 1 base removed from V and 6 bases from J, the gap between germline ends came to 19 bases. CDR3 length equals 16 residues. The CDR3 here is CASSLFGGSRSPEAFF. The CDR3 DNA reads TGTGCCAGCAGCTTGTTCGGCGGTTCTCGTTCGCCTGAAGCTTTCTTT. Full variable domain (missing parts from reference TRBV5-8 and TRBJ1-1): EAGVTQSPTHLIKTRGQQATLRCSPISGHTSVYWYQQALGLGLQFLLWYDEGEERNRGNFPPRFSGRQFPNYSSELNVNALELEDSALYLCASSLFGGSRSPEAFFGQGTRLTVV.

The chain employs TRBV6-5 and TRBJ1-6; no firm D call. The CDR3 is made up of 12 amino acids. V dropped 8 bases and J dropped 8 bases, with 10 bases sitting between them. Per germline, CDR1 MNHEY and CDR2 SVGAGI. The CDR3 DNA is TGTGCCAGCTCCCAATCCCATTCACCCCTCCACTTT. It specifies CASSQSHSPLHF.

The chain employs TRBV19 and TRBJ2-1, with 10 bases that match TRBD2. V lost 5 bases and J lost 1; bases outside the gene matches: 11. Per the germline V gene, CDR1 is LNHDA and CDR2 is SQIVND (reference sequence). The CDR3 is made up of 18 amino acids. The CDR3 bases are TGTGCCAGTAGTGTGGGACTAGCGCGGGGGGGATCCTACAATGAGCAGTTCTTC. This translates into CASSVGLARGGSYNEQFF.

This chain connects TRBV21-1 to TRBJ1-1. TRBV21-1 is a documented pseudogene. This CDR3 is 11 amino acids long. In DNA, the CDR3 is TGTGCCAGCAACCTAGACGGTGAAGCTTTCTTT. This translates into CASNLDGEAFF.

V gene TRBV19 combines with J gene TRBJ2-7; 11 positions agree with TRBD2. V lost 6 bases and J lost 1; bases outside the gene matches: 5. This CDR3 is 15 amino acids long. Germline loops: CDR1 LNHDA, CDR2 SQIVND (reference sequence). CDR3 sequence: CASSPSGGLSYEQYF. For the CDR3, the DNA is TGTGCCAGTAGCCCTAGCGGGGGGTTATCCTACGAGCAGTACTTC. Using reference TRBV19 and TRBJ2-7 for the parts outside the CDR3, the full variable domain is DGGITQSPKYLFRKEGQNVTLSCEQNLNHDAMYWYRQDPGQGLRLIYYSQIVNDFQKGDIAEGYSVSREKKESFPLTVTSAQKNPTAFYLCASSPSGGLSYEQYFGPGTRLTVT.

The CDR3 is CASSGPSGANYGYTF. The CDR3 DNA reads TGTGCCAGCAGTGGACCTTCTGGAGCTAACTATGGCTACACCTTC. J is TRBJ1-2 and V is TRBV25-1; D uncertain. CDR3 size: 15 residues. Germline CDR1 is MGHDK and CDR2 is SYGVNS. Trimming removed 4 bases at V and 0 bases at J, with 12 bases between.

The DNA for the CDR3 is TGTGCCAGCGGGGGACTAGCGGGCCTCACAGATACGCAGTATTTT. Encoded protein: CASGGLAGLTDTQYF. The rearrangement joins TRBV6-1 to TRBJ2-3; 12 bases line up with TRBD2. Per the germline V gene, CDR1 is MNHNS and CDR2 is SASEGT. This CDR3 is built from 15 residues. The junction had 5 bases not matched to a gene; V was cut back by 8 bases and J by 2 bases.

V gene TRBV7-8 combines with J gene TRBJ1-2; 10 nucleotides match TRBD1. The CDR3 sequence is 13 residues long. The V gene's germline CDR1 is SGHVS and CDR2 FQNEAQ. The V and J ends lost 3 bases and 6 bases, in that order; junction bases with no gene match: 1. The CDR3 bases are TGTGCCAGCAGCTTCGGACAGGGGGATGGCTACACCTTC. It codes for CASSFGQGDGYTF.

The chain couples TRBV2 to TRBJ1-6; 9 nucleotides match TRBD1. The CDR3 loop spans 13 amino acids. Germline V gene lookup returns CDR1 SNHLY and CDR2 FYNNEI. V was clipped by 10 bases and J by 7 bases; unmatched bases: 5. Here the CDR3 DNA reads TGTGCCAAGCGGGGACAGGGCAATTCACCCCTCCACTTT. Its protein product is CAKRGQGNSPLHF.

The chain links TRBV7-2 to TRBJ2-1; D is perhaps TRBD1 (6 bases). Trimming cost V 4 bases and J 2 bases, with 12 bases left between them. CDR1 and CDR2 from the germline V gene are SGHTA and FQGNSA. The CDR3 sequence is 15 residues long. CDR3 nucleotide sequence: TGTGCCAGCAGCTCCAACAGGGATCCCTACAATGAGCAGTTCTTC. Amino acids: CASSSNRDPYNEQFF.

The rearrangement uses TRBV7-8 and TRBJ2-3; 7 bases are a match to TRBD2. CDR3 length equals 19 residues. Germline trimming cut 1 base from V and 0 bases from J; bases unmatched to any gene: 13. CDR1 is SGHVS, CDR2 FQNEAQ, per germline. CDR3 bases: TGTGCCAGCAGCTTAGAATTGCGCGGGGGATTAACTAGCACAGATACGCAGTATTTT. It translates to CASSLELRGGLTSTDTQYF.

The chain has TRBV7-2 and TRBJ1-4, with D unclear. With 1 base removed from V and 11 bases from J, the gap between germline ends came to 11 bases. The CDR3 length is 13 residues. CDR1 and CDR2 (germline): SGHTA, FQGNSA. The CDR3 region has the DNA TGTGCCAGCAGCTTAGGGCGGGTTAACAAACTGTTTTTT. It translates to CASSLGRVNKLFF.

CDR3 DNA sequence: TGCGCCAGCAGCTTGGCCGGGGGGCGGGGGTTCGCGGAGACCCAGTACTTC. The encoded protein is CASSLAGGRGFAETQYF. This rearrangement joins TRBV5-1 to TRBJ2-5; tentative D call: TRBD2 (7 bases). V lost 0 bases and J lost 5, with 20 bases in between. This CDR3 region has 17 residues. Germline V gene data show CDR1 as SGHRS and CDR2 as YFSETQ.

In its sample, this clone was seen a few times. V is TRBV10-3 and J is TRBJ1-5; a weak D match, TRBD1 (6 bases). The CDR3 has 15 amino acids. Trimming removed 3 bases at V and 2 bases at J, with 11 bases between. Germline-derived CDR1 and CDR2 are ENHRY and SYGVKD. The CDR3: CAISEGGVGNQPQHF. The CDR3, as DNA: TGTGCCATCAGTGAAGGGGGAGTCGGCAATCAGCCCCAGCATTTT.

The chain employs TRBV7-9 and TRBJ1-2; D remains ambiguous. The CDR3 runs to 12 residues. Germline V gene data show CDR1 as SEHNR and CDR2 as FQNEAQ (reference sequence). Trimming removed 7 bases at V and 6 bases at J, with 12 bases between. CDR3: CASTPSGNGYTF. CDR3 in DNA: TGTGCCAGCACCCCGTCGGGGAATGGCTACACCTTC.